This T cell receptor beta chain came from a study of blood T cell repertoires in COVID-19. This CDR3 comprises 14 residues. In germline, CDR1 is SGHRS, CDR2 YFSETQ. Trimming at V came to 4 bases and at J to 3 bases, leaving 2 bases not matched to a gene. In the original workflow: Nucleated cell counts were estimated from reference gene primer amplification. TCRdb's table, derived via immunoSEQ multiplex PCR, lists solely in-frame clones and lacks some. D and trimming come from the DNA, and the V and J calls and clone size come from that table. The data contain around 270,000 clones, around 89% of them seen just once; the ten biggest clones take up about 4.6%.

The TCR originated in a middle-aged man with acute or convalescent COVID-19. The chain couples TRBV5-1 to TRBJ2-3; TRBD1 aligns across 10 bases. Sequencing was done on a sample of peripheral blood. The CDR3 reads CASSRGQGTDTQYF. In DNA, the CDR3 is TGCGCCAGCAGCCGGGGACAGGGGACAGATACGCAGTATTTT. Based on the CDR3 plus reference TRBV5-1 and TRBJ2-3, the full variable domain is KAGVTQTPRYLIKTRGQQVTLSCSPISGHRSVSWYQQTPGQGLQFLFEYFSETQRNKGNFPGRFSGRQFSNSRSEMNVSTLELGDSALYLCASSRGQGTDTQYFGPGTRLTVL.